These 9 T cell receptor beta chains came from one sample sequenced in a study of blood T cell repertoires in COVID-19 (dated by TCRdb to the early 2020s). The protocol used for the library was the immunoSEQ multiplex PCR assay. TCRdb holds this immuneACCESS table with in-frame rearrangements only. Some clones are missing; in checked studies, unresolved V genes explain under half, and the rest has no known cause. Present in this sample are 35,000 to 50,000 clones, approximately 82% of which were seen just once. Roughly 4.3% of the sample is taken by the ten largest. Sequenced: peripheral blood. Receptors originate from a woman between 65 and 79 years old with acute or convalescent COVID-19.

V gene TRBV24-1 combines with J gene TRBJ1-1; 7 bases match TRBD1. V shed 9 bases and J 0 bases; nucleotides not matched to a gene: 3. The CDR3 covers 13 residues. From germline, CDR1 is KGHDR and CDR2 SFDVKD. CDR3 sequence reads: CATGDSMNTEAFF. The CDR3 DNA is TGTGCCACCGGGGACAGCATGAACACTGAAGCTTTCTTT.

This chain uses TRBV19 with TRBJ2-3; 8 nucleotides line up with TRBD2. In germline, CDR1 is LNHDA, CDR2 SQIVND (reference sequence). Trimming at V came to 10 bases and at J to 0 bases, leaving 6 bases not matched to a gene. CDR3 length: 14 residues. The CDR3: CATRRTSSTDTQYF. The CDR3 coding sequence is TGTGCCACCAGGCGGACTAGCAGCACAGATACGCAGTATTTT.

Here the CDR3 DNA reads TGTGCCAGCAGTTTACGACAGGGGGCTTGGCAGCCCCAGCATTTT. It is translated as CASSLRQGAWQPQHF. This chain connects TRBV27 to TRBJ1-5; TRBD1 agrees at 10 bases. V shed 2 bases, J shed 7 bases, and the junction held 5 bases outside the gene matches. Germline V lookup: CDR1 MNHEY, CDR2 SMNVEV (reference sequence). This CDR3 comprises 15 residues.

The chain is built from TRBV28 and TRBJ1-2; no clear D gene. V was trimmed by 5 bases and J by 5 bases, leaving 18 bases between them. This CDR3 spans 15 amino acids. The germline CDR1 and CDR2 sequences are MDHEN and SYDVKM. The CDR3 is CASSPLILGVYGYTF. The CDR3 DNA reads as TGTGCCAGCAGTCCGCTGATCCTGGGAGTTTATGGCTACACCTTC.

The rearrangement links TRBV6-1 to TRBJ1-3, with a tentative D call TRBD1 (6 bases). CDR1 and CDR2 from the germline V gene are MNHNS and SASEGT. Deletions cut 3 bases from V and 0 bases from J, with 12 bases between. The CDR3 consists of 16 residues. The CDR3: CASSETGFSSGNTIYF. The CDR3 DNA reads as TGTGCCAGCAGTGAGACAGGATTTAGCTCTGGAAACACCATATATTTT.

V gene TRBV15 combines with J gene TRBJ1-2; 12 nucleotides match TRBD1. There are 16 residues in the CDR3. Germline V gene lookup returns CDR1 LNHNV and CDR2 YYDKDF (reference sequence). V lost 0 bases to trimming and J lost 6 bases; unmatched junction nucleotides: 5. CDR3 nucleotides: TGTGCCACCAGCAGAGAGCACGGGACAGGGGGCGATGGCTACACCTTC. Translated, it gives CATSREHGTGGDGYTF.

The chain combines TRBV6-5 with TRBJ1-6; 7 nucleotides match TRBD1. In germline, CDR1 is MNHEY, CDR2 SVGAGI. Losses at the gene ends were 0 bases for V and 13 bases for J; bases not matched to a gene: 9. The CDR3 runs to 15 residues. The CDR3 loop reads CASSYSGQGDPPLHF. The CDR3 DNA sequence: TGTGCCAGCAGTTACTCAGGGCAGGGGGACCCTCCCCTCCACTTT.

CDR3 sequence (DNA): TGTGCCAGCAGCTTAGAGCCGACTAGTGAAAACACAGATACGCAGTATTTT. Translated: CASSLEPTSENTDTQYF. The chain couples TRBV7-8 to TRBJ2-3, with D possibly TRBD2 on 6 matching bases. Trimming took off 1 base at V and 2 bases at J, with 16 bases between the two ends. Germline assignment: CDR1 SGHVS and CDR2 FQNEAQ. The CDR3 consists of 17 residues. The full variable domain, rest sourced from reference TRBV7-8 and TRBJ2-3, is GAGVSQSPRYKVAKRGQDVALRCDPISGHVSLFWYQQALGQGPEFLTYFQNEAQLDKSGLPSDRFFAERPEGSVSTLKIQRTQQEDSAVYLCASSLEPTSENTDTQYFGPGTRLTVL.

As to this clone: Germline and junction disagree at one end, which may indicate a read error. V and J are TRBV6-1 and TRBJ1-5; the D gene is possibly TRBD1 (5 bases). CDR1 MNHNS and CDR2 SASEGT come from the germline V gene. This CDR3 spans 16 amino acids. CDR3 sequence: CASREAPTVSNQPQHF. CDR3 sequence (DNA): TGTGCCAGCAGAGAAGCCCCGACAGTTAGCAATCAGCCCCAGCATTTT.